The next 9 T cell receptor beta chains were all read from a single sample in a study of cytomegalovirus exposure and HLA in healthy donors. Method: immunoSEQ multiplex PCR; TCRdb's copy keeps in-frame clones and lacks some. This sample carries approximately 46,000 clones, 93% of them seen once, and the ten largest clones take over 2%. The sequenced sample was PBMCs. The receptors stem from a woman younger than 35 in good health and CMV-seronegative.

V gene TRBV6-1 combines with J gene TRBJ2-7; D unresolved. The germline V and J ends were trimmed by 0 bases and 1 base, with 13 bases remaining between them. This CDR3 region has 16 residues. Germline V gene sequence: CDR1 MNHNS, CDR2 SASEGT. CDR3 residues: CASSEAAGDSSYEQYF. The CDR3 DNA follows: TGTGCCAGCAGTGAAGCGGCTGGAGACTCATCCTACGAGCAGTACTTC.

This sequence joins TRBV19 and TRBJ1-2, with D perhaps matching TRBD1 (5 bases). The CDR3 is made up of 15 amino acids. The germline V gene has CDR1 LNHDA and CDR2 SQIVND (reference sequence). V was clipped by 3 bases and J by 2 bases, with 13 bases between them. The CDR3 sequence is CASSIQGNINYGYTF. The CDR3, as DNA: TGTGCCAGTAGTATCCAGGGCAATATCAACTATGGCTACACCTTC.

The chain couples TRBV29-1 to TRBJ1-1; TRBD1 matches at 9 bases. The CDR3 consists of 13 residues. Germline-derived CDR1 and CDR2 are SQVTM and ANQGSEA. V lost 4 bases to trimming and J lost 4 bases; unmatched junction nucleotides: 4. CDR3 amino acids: CSVVQGASTEAFF. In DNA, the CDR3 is TGCAGCGTTGTACAGGGGGCGAGCACTGAAGCTTTCTTT. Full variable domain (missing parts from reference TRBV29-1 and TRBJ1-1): SAVISQKPSRDICQRGTSLTIQCQVDSQVTMMFWYRQQPGQSLTLIATANQGSEATYESGFVIDKFPISRPNLTFSTLTVSNMSPEDSSIYLCSVVQGASTEAFFGQGTRLTVV.

CDR3 residues: CASNDRDRVKETQYF. The CDR3 bases are TGTGCCAGCAACGACCGGGACAGGGTCAAAGAGACCCAGTACTTC. The rearrangement joins TRBV5-4 to TRBJ2-5; 9 positions agree with TRBD1. J lost 3 bases, V lost 6 bases, and 9 bases had no gene match. CDR1 SGHNT and CDR2 YYREEE come from the germline V gene (reference sequence). The CDR3 contains 15 residues.

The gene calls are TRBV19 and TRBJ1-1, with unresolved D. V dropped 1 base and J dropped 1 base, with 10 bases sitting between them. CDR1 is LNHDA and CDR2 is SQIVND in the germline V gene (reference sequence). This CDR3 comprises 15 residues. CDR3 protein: CASSIVPDSNTEAFF. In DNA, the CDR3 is TGTGCCAGTAGTATAGTTCCCGACTCGAACACTGAAGCTTTCTTT. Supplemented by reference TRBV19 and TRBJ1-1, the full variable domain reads DGGITQSPKYLFRKEGQNVTLSCEQNLNHDAMYWYRQDPGQGLRLIYYSQIVNDFQKGDIAEGYSVSREKKESFPLTVTSAQKNPTAFYLCASSIVPDSNTEAFFGQGTRLTVV.

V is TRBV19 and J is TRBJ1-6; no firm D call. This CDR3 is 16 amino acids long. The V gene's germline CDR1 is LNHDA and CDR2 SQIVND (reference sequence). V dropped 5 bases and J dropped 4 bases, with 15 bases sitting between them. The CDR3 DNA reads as TGTGCCAGTAGTCCACCGGGGAACACTTATAATTCACCCCTCCACTTT. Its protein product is CASSPPGNTYNSPLHF.

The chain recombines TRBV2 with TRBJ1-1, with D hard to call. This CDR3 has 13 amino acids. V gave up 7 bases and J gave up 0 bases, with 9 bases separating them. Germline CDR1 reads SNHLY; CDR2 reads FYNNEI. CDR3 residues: CASTSNLNTEAFF. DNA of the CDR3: TGTGCCAGCACATCCAATTTGAACACTGAAGCTTTCTTT. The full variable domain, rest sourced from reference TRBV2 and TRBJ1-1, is EPEVTQTPSHQVTQMGQEVILRCVPISNHLYFYWYRQILGQKVEFLVSFYNNEISEKSEIFDDQFSVERPDGSNFTLKIRSTKLEDSAMYFCASTSNLNTEAFFGQGTRLTVV.

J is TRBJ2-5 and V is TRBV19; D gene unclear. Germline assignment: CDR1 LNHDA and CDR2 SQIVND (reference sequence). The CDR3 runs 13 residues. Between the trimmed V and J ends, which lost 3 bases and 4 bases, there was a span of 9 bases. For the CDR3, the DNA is TGTGCCAGTAGTATGACGGGTGGAGAGACCCAGTACTTC. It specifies CASSMTGGETQYF.

In nucleotides, the CDR3 is TGCGCCAGCAGCGCCGGGGGAGGGGGCAATCAGCCCCAGCATTTT. It codes for CASSAGGGGNQPQHF. This sequence joins TRBV5-1 and TRBJ1-5; tentative D call: TRBD1 (5 bases). Trimming pared 4 bases from V and 2 bases from J, leaving 13 bases between. In germline, CDR1 is SGHRS, CDR2 YFSETQ. The CDR3 contains 15 residues.